These T cell receptor beta chains were read from a single sample in a study of post-analysis software for immune sequencing data. TCRdb fed the PCR reads into MiXCR, producing one record per CDR3 protein. The profile shows roughly 650,000 distinct CDR3 sequences, around 64% of them singletons. Sequencing was carried out using blood. The receptors stem from a girl aged 2-10 years with multiple sclerosis. CDR3s include the opening cysteine and the closing phenylalanine or tryptophan. D genes are given only for firm matches. Some rows have no size entry. The others give once, few or many, or a class for an expanded clone.

TRBJ2-1	NA	few	TRBV3-1	TGTGCCAGCAGCCTTAGACCCCGCGATGAGCAGTTCTTC	CASSLRPRDEQFF
TRBJ1-4	NA	NA	TRBV20-1	TGCAGTGCTAGAGTGTGGACCTCCCCTGAAAAACTGTTTTTT	CSARVWTSPEKLFF
TRBJ2-5	NA	few	TRBV29-1	TGCAGCGGAGGAGGCATCCAAGAGACCCAGTACTTC	CSGGGIQETQYF
TRBJ2-1	TRBD1	few	TRBV11-2	TGTGCCAGCAGCTTAATCCCAGGGGGCTTTCCCCACAATGAGCAGTTCTTC	CASSLIPGGFPHNEQFF
TRBJ2-1	TRBD2	once	TRBV14	TGTGCCAGCAGCCCTCTAGCGGGAGGATATGCCCTCAGTGAGCAGTTCTTC	CASSPLAGGYALSEQFF
TRBJ2-1	NA	many	TRBV28	TGTGCCAGCAGTCCAACTGGTTACAATGAGCAGTTCTTC	CASSPTGYNEQFF
TRBJ2-3	NA	NA	TRBV20-1	TGCAGTGCTTCAGGAGCAGGGTTAACAGATACGCAGTATTTT	CSASGAGLTDTQYF
TRBJ2-3	NA	many	TRBV20-1	TGCAGTGCTAGAGATATAGGGGGAACAGATACGCAGTATTTT	CSARDIGGTDTQYF
TRBJ1-1	TRBD1	NA	TRBV5-6	TGTGCCAGCAGTTTCGATACCGGACAGGGCTGGACTGAAGCTTTCTTT	CASSFDTGQGWTEAFF
TRBJ2-1	TRBD2	once	TRBV4-1	TGCGCCAGCAGCCAGCCGACTAGCGGGGTCCCCCCTGAGCAGTTCTTC	CASSQPTSGVPPEQFF
TRBJ2-1	TRBD2	NA	TRBV20-1	TGCAGTGCTAGGGGAAGGACTAGAAATGTTAATGAGCAGTTCTTC	CSARGRTRNVNEQFF
TRBJ2-5	NA	few	TRBV5-1	TGCGCCAGCAGACGTACCTCCCAAGAGACCCAGTACTTC	CASRRTSQETQYF
TRBJ1-5	NA	NA	TRBV4-2	TGTGCCAGCAGCCAAGTCGCGGGGCAGGGACGGCAGCCCCAGCATTTT	CASSQVAGQGRQPQHF
TRBJ1-4	TRBD1	NA	TRBV20-1	TGCAGTGCCCGAGGGACAGGGCAGCGCGAAAAACGGTTTTTT	CSARGTGQREKRFF
TRBJ2-1	TRBD2	NA	TRBV15	TGTGCCACCAGCATAGCGGGAGAAGGGCAGTTCTTC	CATSIAGEGQFF
TRBJ1-5	TRBD1	few	TRBV4-2	TGTGCCAGCAGCCCAAGGGCGACAGGGGCGGTACAATTCGTGGGCAATCAGCCCCAGCATTTT	CASSPRATGAVQFVGNQPQHF
TRBJ2-4	TRBD2	NA	TRBV19	TGTGCCAGTAGACCGACTAGCGGGGGTGGCATTCAGTACTTC	CASRPTSGGGIQYF
TRBJ2-1	NA	NA	TRBV19	TGTGCCAGTAGTATATCAACAGGGACCCTCGACAATGAGCAGTTCTTC	CASSISTGTLDNEQFF
TRBJ2-1	NA	NA	TRBV19	TGTGCCAGTAGTAGCGGCACTATCCACAATGAGCGGTTCTTC	CASSSGTIHNERFF
TRBJ2-5	NA	once	TRBV5-1	TGCGCCAGCAGCTCCTACTCAGGCAATGAGCAGTACTTC	CASSSYSGNEQYF
TRBJ2-3	TRBD2	NA	TRBV2	TGTGCCAGCAGTGAATCCCCCAGCGGGAGGTTAAGGGCAGATACGCAGTATTTT	CASSESPSGRLRADTQYF
TRBJ2-1	TRBD2	NA	TRBV29-1	TGCAGCGTTTTTAGCGGGAGGGAGCAGTTCTTC	CSVFSGREQFF
TRBJ2-1	NA	NA	TRBV12-3/TRBV12-4	TGTGCCACCAGGATCTACAATGAGCAGTTCTTC	CATRIYNEQFF
TRBJ2-7	NA	NA	TRBV29-1	TGCAGCGCCCGGGACCCCTCCTACGAGCAGTACTTC	CSARDPSYEQYF
TRBJ2-7	NA	few	TRBV5-1	TGCGCCAGCAAGCTCAGAGATGGCGAGCAGTACTTC	CASKLRDGEQYF
TRBJ1-2	NA	NA	TRBV12-3/TRBV12-4	TGTGCCAGCAGTTTTCTCCCGGGCTATGGCTACACCTTC	CASSFLPGYGYTF
TRBJ1-5	NA	NA	TRBV7-2	TGTGCCAGCAGGCCTTCAGCTATAGGGAATCAGCCCCAGCATTTT	CASRPSAIGNQPQHF
TRBJ1-5	TRBD1	NA	TRBV10-2	TGCGCCAGCAGTGAGTCGATCGGGACAGGGGATCAGCCCCAGCATTTT	CASSESIGTGDQPQHF
TRBJ2-5	NA	few	TRBV7-6	TGTGCCAGCAGCGCTAAAGCGGGAGAGACCCAGTACTTC	CASSAKAGETQYF
TRBJ1-5	NA	NA	TRBV10-3	TGTGCCATCGCCATGACAGGAGATAGCAATCAGCCCCAGCATTTT	CAIAMTGDSNQPQHF
TRBJ2-3	NA	NA	TRBV18	TGTGCCAGCTCAGCGGACTCGGAGGACGAGACGCAGTATTTT	CASSADSEDETQYF
TRBJ2-5	NA	NA	TRBV7-9	TGTGCCAGCAGCTCATCCAACCAGCCGGGGCTCCAAGAGACCCAGTACTTC	CASSSSNQPGLQETQYF
TRBJ2-3	NA	NA	TRBV5-6	TGTGCCAGCAGCTTGGAAGGAGGACACCCCACAGATACGCAGTATTTT	CASSLEGGHPTDTQYF
TRBJ2-1	NA	NA	TRBV29-1	TGCAGCGCCTCAACAGGGTCGGTCTCCTACAATGAGCAGTTCTTC	CSASTGSVSYNEQFF
TRBJ2-3	NA	NA	TRBV20-1	TGCAGTGCTAGCGACAGAGACCTCACAGATACGCAGTATTTT	CSASDRDLTDTQYF
TRBJ2-7	NA	once	TRBV15	TGTGCCACCAGCAGAGGAGCAGCTCCCTCCTACGAGCAGGACTTC	CATSRGAAPSYEQDF
TRBJ1-1	NA	NA	TRBV3-1	TGTGCCAGCAGCCTACAGGGAATAGGGAACACTGAAGCTTTCTTT	CASSLQGIGNTEAFF
TRBJ1-1	TRBD1	NA	TRBV20-1	TGCAGTGCTAGAGAGAACAGGGGGGAAGCTTTCTTT	CSARENRGEAFF
TRBJ2-7	TRBD1	NA	TRBV11-2	TGTGCCAGCAGCATCCGGACAGGAGCCTACGAGCAGTACTTC	CASSIRTGAYEQYF
TRBJ2-7	TRBD2	NA	TRBV7-8	TGTGCCAGCAGCTCCCAGACTAGCGGGACCGACGAGCAGTACTTC	CASSSQTSGTDEQYF
TRBJ1-1	TRBD1	NA	TRBV13	TGTGCCAGCAGCTACCGGACAGGGAAGAACACTGAAGCTTTCTTT	CASSYRTGKNTEAFF
TRBJ1-1	TRBD1	NA	TRBV5-1	TGCGCCAGCAGCTTGACGGGACAGGGGGCAATTGAAGCTTTCTTT	CASSLTGQGAIEAFF
TRBJ2-1	NA	NA	TRBV30	TGTGCCTGGACCCCGGGGCCAGCAATTGTACAGTTCTTC	CAWTPGPAIVQFF
TRBJ2-1	TRBD1	few	TRBV6-7	TGTGCCAGCAGTTACTGCGCTGTGGGACAGGGTATAGGTCATGAGCAGTTCTTC	CASSYCAVGQGIGHEQFF
TRBJ2-5	NA	NA	TRBV3-1	TGTGCCAGCAGCCAGATGGAGTACTTC	CASSQMEYF